The 24 T cell receptor beta chains below come from one sample, sequenced in a study of early T cells in non-severe SARS-CoV-2 infection. Each CDR3 protein is one row after TCRdb ran MiXCR on the 5' RACE reads. The sample includes 75,000 to 80,000 distinct CDR3 sequences, about 16% of them seen just once. Material: whole blood. These receptors originate from an adult who was a healthcare worker with PCR-confirmed SARS-CoV-2 infection or an uninfected control (not recorded which).

This clonotype was detected only a few times. The genes are TRBV11-2 and TRBJ2-7; D perhaps matches TRBD2 (6 bases). In germline, CDR1 is SGHAT, CDR2 FQNNGV. The CDR3 consists of 14 residues. V was clipped by 8 bases and J by 3 bases, with 17 bases between them. CDR3 nucleotides: TGTGCCAGCCAGGGAGGCAAAAGCCGCTACGAGCAGTACTTC. This codes for CASQGGKSRYEQYF.

The chain is built from TRBV4-2 and TRBJ2-3; D is ambiguous. The V gene's germline CDR1 is LGHNA and CDR2 YNFKEQ. V shed 0 bases and J shed 4 bases, with 11 bases lying between them. This CDR3 is built from 15 residues. CDR3 nucleotide sequence: TGTGCCAGCAGCCAAGATTCCGGACGCGCAGATACGCAGTATTTT. It specifies CASSQDSGRADTQYF.

The sample holds a few counts of this clonotype. V and J are TRBV20-1 and TRBJ2-1; 7 bases line up with TRBD2. Unmatched junction bases numbered 8, after V lost 6 bases and J lost 0 bases. The CDR3 loop spans 15 amino acids. Germline-derived CDR1 and CDR2 are DFQATT and SNEGSKA (reference sequence). The CDR3 region has the DNA TGCAGTGCCCCACTAGCGCCTGGCTCCTACAATGAGCAGTTCTTC. It codes for CSAPLAPGSYNEQFF.

Only a few counts were recorded for this clonotype. The chain links TRBV7-9 to TRBJ1-1; no definite D call. The CDR3 contains 15 residues. The V end lost 1 base, the J end lost 0 bases, and 9 bases lay between the germline ends. Germline lookup yields CDR1 SEHNR and CDR2 FQNEAQ (reference sequence). CDR3 DNA sequence: TGTGCCAGCAGCTTAGAACCAGCAGTGAACACTGAAGCTTTCTTT. It yields the protein CASSLEPAVNTEAFF.

This clonotype has a handful of counts. The genes are TRBV11-2 and TRBJ2-5; D not certain. The CDR3 covers 14 residues. CDR1 and CDR2 (germline): SGHAT, FQNNGV. The ends were cut back, 5 bases at V and 5 bases at J, with 15 bases in the middle. CDR3: CASSPPGPWETQYF. In nucleotides, the CDR3 is TGTGCCAGCAGCCCTCCGGGCCCCTGGGAGACCCAGTACTTC.

The chain combines TRBV6-6 with TRBJ2-1; 8 positions agree with TRBD1. From germline, CDR1 is MNHNY and CDR2 SVGAGI (reference sequence). The trim removed 2 bases at V and 6 bases at J, leaving 6 bases unmatched. The CDR3 sequence is 15 residues long. The CDR3 spells CASSYGQGYSNEQFF. DNA of the CDR3: TGTGCCAGCAGTTACGGACAGGGTTACAGCAATGAGCAGTTCTTC.

Ten or more counts support this clonotype. This rearrangement joins TRBV14 to TRBJ2-1, with a possible D match to TRBD2 (5 bases). The germline V gene has CDR1 SGHDN and CDR2 FVKESK. CDR3 length: 14 residues. The V end was cut by 5 bases, the J end by 2 bases, with 10 bases between. DNA of the CDR3: TGTGCCAGCAGCGGACTCGGCACCTACAATGAGCAGTTCTTC. The encoded protein is CASSGLGTYNEQFF.

This chain connects TRBV18 to TRBJ2-7; perhaps D is TRBD1 or TRBD2 (6 bases each). V lost 3 bases to trimming and J lost 0 bases, with 15 bases between them. Germline loops: CDR1 KGHSH, CDR2 LQKENI. The CDR3 is made up of 16 amino acids. The CDR3 here is CASSPVPGAHSYEQYF. CDR3 sequence (DNA): TGTGCCAGCTCACCCGTCCCGGGGGCACACTCCTACGAGCAGTACTTC.

The V call is TRBV5-1, the J call TRBJ2-5; 9 nucleotides agree with TRBD2. The ends lost 3 bases at V and 0 bases at J; junction bases unmatched: 9. This CDR3 has 17 amino acids. Per germline, CDR1 SGHRS and CDR2 YFSETQ. The CDR3 nucleotides are TGCGCCAGCAGCTGGCCCCGCGGACTAGCGAACCAAGAGACCCAGTACTTC. The encoded protein is CASSWPRGLANQETQYF.

This chain uses TRBV3-1 with TRBJ1-2; tentatively, D is TRBD1 (5 bases). V lost 4 bases, J lost 5 bases, and 14 bases lay in between. Germline V gene sequence: CDR1 LGHDT, CDR2 YNNKEL (reference sequence). The CDR3 spans 14 residues. CDR3 sequence reads: CASSPGGGKYGYTF. For the CDR3, the DNA is TGTGCCAGCAGCCCTGGCGGGGGAAAATATGGCTACACCTTC.

The chain links TRBV11-2 to TRBJ2-7; 8 bases align to TRBD2. After removal of 2 bases from V and 3 bases from J, the junction contained 15 bases not matched to a gene. Germline assignment: CDR1 SGHAT and CDR2 FQNNGV. The CDR3 runs 18 residues. The CDR3 here is CASSLTVPTLAANYEQYF. The CDR3 DNA sequence: TGTGCCAGCAGCTTAACGGTCCCGACACTAGCGGCCAACTACGAGCAGTACTTC.

This clonotype appeared once. Written as DNA, the CDR3 is TGTGCCAGCAGCCCCCGGGATACGCAGTATTTT. Translated: CASSPRDTQYF. This chain uses TRBV11-1 with TRBJ2-3; the D is unclear. The CDR3 contains 11 residues. CDR1 and CDR2 from the germline V gene are SGHAT and FQDESV (reference sequence). V was cut by 5 bases and J by 6 bases, with 6 bases left in between.

This rearrangement joins TRBV6-1 to TRBJ1-6; D is unclear. The ends were cut back, 3 bases at V and 2 bases at J, with 8 bases in the middle. The V gene's germline CDR1 is MNHNS and CDR2 SASEGT. The CDR3 sequence is 15 residues long. The CDR3 coding sequence is TGTGCCAGCAGTGACGCGTTAACCTATAATTCACCCCTCCACTTT. It codes for CASSDALTYNSPLHF.

This chain connects TRBV6-5 to TRBJ2-7; 8 bases agree with TRBD1. The CDR3 extends over 16 amino acids. CDR1 and CDR2 from the germline V gene are MNHEY and SVGAGI. After removal of 6 bases from V and 0 bases from J, the junction contained 10 bases not matched to a gene. The DNA of the CDR3 is TGTGCCAGCAGGGCCGAGACAGGGGCGAGCTCCTACGAGCAGTACTTC. It specifies CASRAETGASSYEQYF.

This chain joins TRBV28 and TRBJ2-7; 7 bases match TRBD1. CDR1 and CDR2 (germline): MDHEN, SYDVKM. CDR3 length: 15 amino acids. The V gene end was trimmed by 3 bases and the J gene end by 3 bases; junction bases not matched to a gene: 8. CDR3 sequence reads: CASSFRGTAFYEQYF. The CDR3 region has the DNA TGTGCCAGCAGTTTTAGGGGGACAGCATTCTACGAGCAGTACTTC.

The chain uses TRBV20-1 and TRBJ1-6, with D possibly matching TRBD1 (5 bases). The length of the CDR3 is 15 residues. The germline V and J ends were trimmed by 3 bases and 4 bases, with 13 bases remaining between them. The germline V gene encodes CDR1 DFQATT and CDR2 SNEGSKA (reference sequence). CDR3 sequence (DNA): TGCAGTGCTAGGTTGGACACTACATATAATTCACCCCTCCACTTT. Translating it yields CSARLDTTYNSPLHF.

There are a few counts of this clonotype. The chain employs TRBV25-1 and TRBJ2-7; D ambiguous. Trimming removed 3 bases from V and 2 bases from J, with 8 bases in between. Germline V gene data show CDR1 as MGHDK and CDR2 as SYGVNS. CDR3 length: 13 amino acids. The CDR3 bases are TGTGCCAGCAGTGATGTACACCCCTACGAGCAGTACTTC. Amino acids: CASSDVHPYEQYF.

The V call is TRBV4-2, the J call TRBJ1-6; no reliable D call. The CDR3 runs 15 residues. V was trimmed by 0 bases and J by 5 bases, leaving 8 bases between them. Germline V CDR1 and CDR2: LGHNA, YNFKEQ. The DNA for the CDR3 is TGTGCCAGCAGCCAAGATCGGGCAGATAATTCACCCCTCCACTTT. It specifies CASSQDRADNSPLHF.

This clonotype occurred a few times. This chain joins TRBV6-5 and TRBJ1-2, with D possibly being TRBD1 (5 bases). The V gene lost 6 bases and the J gene lost 2 bases, with 7 bases spanning the gap. CDR3 length equals 12 residues. The germline V gene encodes CDR1 MNHEY and CDR2 SVGAGI. The CDR3 DNA is TGTGCCAGCAGGCGGGGGAACTATGGCTACACCTTC. Its translation: CASRRGNYGYTF.

This clonotype has more than one count but fewer than ten. This chain joins TRBV28 and TRBJ2-7, with TRBD1 matching over 9 bases. The CDR3 runs 16 residues. V lost 3 bases and J lost 6; bases outside the gene matches: 12. CDR1 MDHEN and CDR2 SYDVKM come from the germline V gene. CDR3 in DNA: TGTGCCAGCAGTTTGCACCCGGGACAGGGTAAGCGCGAGCAGTACTTC. This gives the protein CASSLHPGQGKREQYF.

Concerning this clonotype: One end of the junction varies from germline; a read error may be responsible. The V and J genes are TRBV20-1 and TRBJ1-3; possible D gene TRBD1, 5 bases. CDR1 is DFQATT and CDR2 is SNEGSKA in the germline V gene (reference sequence). The CDR3 loop spans 15 amino acids. The CDR3 spells CSTRDRRATGNTIYF. The CDR3 bases are TGCAGTACTAGAGATCGCAGGGCGACTGGAAACACCATATATTTT.

V gene TRBV12-3 or TRBV12-4 combines with J gene TRBJ2-7; D perhaps matches TRBD2 (5 bases). This CDR3 spans 14 amino acids. The V and J ends lost 1 base and 6 bases respectively, with 13 bases between them. In nucleotides, the CDR3 is TGTGCCAGCAGTTTAGTTGTGGGTCGGGGCGAGCAGTACTTC. Its translation: CASSLVVGRGEQYF.

The V and J genes are TRBV12-3 or TRBV12-4 and TRBJ2-5; perhaps TRBD1 as D (7 bases). V lost 3 bases and J lost 3, with 14 bases in between. The CDR3 has 15 residues. As DNA, the CDR3 is TGTGCCAGCAGTTTTAGCCGCGGGACAGAAGAGACCCAGTACTTC. Amino acid sequence: CASSFSRGTEETQYF.

There are a few counts of this clonotype. The chain links TRBV5-4 to TRBJ1-1; perhaps TRBD1 as D (6 bases). The V end was cut by 1 base, the J end by 1 base, with 8 bases between. Germline V lookup: CDR1 SGHNT, CDR2 YYREEE (reference sequence). The CDR3 has 14 amino acids. This chain's CDR3 is CASSLPDRNTEAFF. CDR3 nucleotides: TGTGCCAGCAGCTTGCCGGACAGGAACACTGAAGCTTTCTTT. Drawing the rest from reference TRBV5-4 and TRBJ1-1, the complete variable domain is ETGVTQSPTHLIKTRGQQVTLRCSSQSGHNTVSWYQQALGQGPQFIFQYYREEENGRGNFPPRFSGLQFPNYSSELNVNALELDDSALYLCASSLPDRNTEAFFGQGTRLTVV.